This T cell receptor beta chain was profiled in a study of blood T cell repertoires in COVID-19. Study at large: Samples of COVID-19 (acute and convalescent) were obtained from the United States, Italy and Spain.

V lost 3 bases and J lost 7, with 27 bases in between. The germline V gene encodes CDR1 LGHNA and CDR2 YNFKEQ. The CDR3 totals 18 residues. Assay used: immunoSEQ multiplex PCR; TCRdb lists only in-frame clones, some missing. The table shows around 26,000 clones, with 85% to 95% occurring only once. The chain links TRBV4-2 to TRBJ1-2, with unresolved D. The sequenced sample was peripheral blood. The sequence came from a human donor in a cohort sampled during active COVID-19. CDR3 loop: CASSHPRPTEPPRPGYTF. The CDR3, as DNA: TGTGCCAGCAGCCATCCCCGGCCAACGGAACCCCCGAGGCCTGGCTACACCTTC.